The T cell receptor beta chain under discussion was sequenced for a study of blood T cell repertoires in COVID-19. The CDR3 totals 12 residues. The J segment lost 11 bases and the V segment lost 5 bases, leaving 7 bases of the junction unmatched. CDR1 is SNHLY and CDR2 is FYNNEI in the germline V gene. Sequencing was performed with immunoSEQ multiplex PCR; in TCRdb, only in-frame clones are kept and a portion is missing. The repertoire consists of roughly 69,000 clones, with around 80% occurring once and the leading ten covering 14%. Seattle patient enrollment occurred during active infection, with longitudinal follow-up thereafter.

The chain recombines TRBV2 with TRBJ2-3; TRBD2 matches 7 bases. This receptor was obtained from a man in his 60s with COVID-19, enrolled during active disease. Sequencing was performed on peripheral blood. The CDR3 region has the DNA TGTGCCAGCAGTCAGCCCGGGACTATGCAGTATTTT. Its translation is CASSQPGTMQYF. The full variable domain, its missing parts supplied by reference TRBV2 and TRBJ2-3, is EPEVTQTPSHQVTQMGQEVILRCVPISNHLYFYWYRQILGQKVEFLVSFYNNEISEKSEIFDDQFSVERPDGSNFTLKIRSTKLEDSAMYFCASSQPGTMQYFGPGTRLTVL.